This record covers a single T cell receptor beta chain. Its matching antigen is unknown. The CDR3 has 14 amino acids. V was clipped by 6 bases and J by 7 bases, with 15 bases between them. Germline values: CDR1 MGHDK, CDR2 SYGVNS. The source of the sample is a study of CD8 T cells in ankylosing spondylitis. The study, taken as a whole, reports: Ankylosing spondylitis blood seemed to carry a telltale TCR beta motif made of eight highly homologous variants. CD8+ disease-linked clones were present at relatively low frequencies in blood. The authors reported significant enrichment of disease-linked clones in matched ankylosing spondylitis synovial fluid.

Researchers built TCR beta libraries using quantitative 5'-RACE with molecular barcodes. One entry per CDR3 protein results from TCRdb running MiXCR on the 5' RACE reads. The profile shows some 30,000 distinct CDR3 sequences, approximately 15% of them singletons. This clonotype was sampled from a male donor with ankylosing spondylitis or in good health (not recorded which). The chain has TRBV25-1 and TRBJ1-4; TRBD1 is a possible D gene (5 bases). Sequencing was carried out using blood. The CDR3 DNA sequence: TGTGCCAGCAGACCTAGGGGAGGCGGTGAAAAACTGTTTTTT. Translation gives CASRPRGGGEKLFF.